Listed here is a single T cell receptor (beta chain). The CDR3 contains 14 residues. V was cut by 4 bases and J by 8 bases, with 14 bases left in between. Germline CDR1 is LGHDT and CDR2 is YNNKEL (reference sequence). Per the study methods: Researchers report that nucleated cell counts were estimated from reference gene primer amplification. Profiled with immunoSEQ multiplex PCR; TCRdb holds only in-frame clones, not every one. That table furnishes V, J and clone size, whereas the DNA furnished D and trimming. The table lists some 190,000 clones, just over 85% of them singletons. These data originate in a study of blood T cell repertoires in COVID-19. The overall study: COVID-19 samples collected from the United States, Italy and Spain covered acute and convalescent phases. The analysed material was cDNA or gDNA that came from T cells, B-cell-depleted T cells, or PBMCs.

Specimen: peripheral blood. The TCR was taken from a man aged 18 to 30 with active or convalescent COVID-19. The V and J genes are TRBV3-1 (or the pseudogene TRBV3-2) and TRBJ1-4; D is possibly TRBD1 (6 bases). This chain's CDR3 is CASSPLPDSEKLFF. CDR3 DNA: TGTGCCAGCAGCCCCCTCCCGGACAGCGAAAAACTGTTTTTT.